What follows is one T cell receptor (beta chain) and its context. The sample belongs to a study of blood T cell repertoires in COVID-19. Study-wide context: COVID-19 samples from acute and convalescent phases originated in the United States, Italy and Spain.

Assay used: immunoSEQ multiplex PCR; TCRdb lists only in-frame clones, some missing. The repertoire has about 330,000 clones, roughly 86% of them found once; the top ten carry approximately 10%. Germline-derived CDR1 and CDR2 are LNHDA and SQIVND (reference sequence). Germline trimming cut 3 bases from V and 7 bases from J; bases unmatched to any gene: 9. CDR3 size: 15 residues. Sequencing used peripheral blood. This clonotype originated in a man aged 25-45 years with COVID-19, enrolled during active disease. This chain joins TRBV19 and TRBJ2-7; 10 nucleotides align to TRBD2. In DNA form, the CDR3 reads TGTGCCAGTAGTATTTTCCAGGGGACTAGCGAAGAGCAGTACTTC. This codes for CASSIFQGTSEEQYF. The whole variable domain, remainder taken from reference TRBV19 and TRBJ2-7, is DGGITQSPKYLFRKEGQNVTLSCEQNLNHDAMYWYRQDPGQGLRLIYYSQIVNDFQKGDIAEGYSVSREKKESFPLTVTSAQKNPTAFYLCASSIFQGTSEEQYFGPGTRLTVT.